Each of the 20 T cell receptor beta chains below was sequenced from the same sample in a study of human T cells and chemical hapten exposure (dated by TCRdb to the early 2020s). The library was produced with RACE. Sequenced on a NextSeq 500. TCRdb reanalyzed the raw reads on its own, using fastp at Q25 for trimming and MiXCR for clone calling, and kept in-frame beta chains. For every CDR3 protein sequence, its rows merge into one entry that carries the most common genes and DNA. The sample table records approximately 68,000 distinct CDR3 sequences; over 6.5% of these occur just once. Clones ranked in the top ten supply approximately 3.5% of the sample. In light of the paper, this sample's time point label describes: patch test 2, 6 weeks after DPC sensitization. The treatment or condition tag for this specimen amounts to: therapeutic diphenylcyclopropenone sensitization with weekly scalp DPC. Specimen: whole blood, collected in connection with sensitization to the hapten diphenylcyclopropenone (DPC). Every receptor here comes from a woman aged 50 to 65 with alopecia areata. Some clones in this sample may be carry-over from other donors' samples.

This clonotype came up a few times. The rearrangement links TRBV9 to TRBJ2-7; D not resolved. The CDR3 length is 14 residues. In germline, CDR1 is SGDLS, CDR2 YYNGEE. The V and J ends lost 0 bases and 5 bases respectively, with 12 bases between them. This chain's CDR3 is CASSVGYISHEQYF. The CDR3 DNA sequence: TGTGCCAGCAGCGTAGGTTACATTTCCCACGAGCAGTACTTC.

This clonotype has just a few counts. The chain joins TRBV20-1 to TRBJ2-4, with 9 positions matching TRBD2. Trimming took 3 bases from V and 1 from J; bases not matched to a gene: 1. The CDR3 consists of 14 residues. Germline CDR1 and CDR2: DFQATT and SNEGSKA (reference sequence). The CDR3 loop reads CSASSGGAKNIQYF. The CDR3 DNA reads TGCAGTGCTAGTAGCGGGGGTGCCAAAAACATTCAGTACTTC.

The chain combines TRBV5-5 with TRBJ2-7, with 14 bases lining up with TRBD2. Germline CDR1 reads SGHKS; CDR2 reads YYEKEE (reference sequence). The CDR3 totals 16 residues. Unmatched junction bases numbered 7, after V lost 4 bases and J lost 4 bases. The chain's CDR3 is CASSRGTSGGVYEQYF. CDR3 DNA sequence: TGTGCCAGCAGCCGAGGGACTAGCGGGGGCGTATACGAGCAGTACTTC.

In its sample, this clonotype was seen a few times. The CDR3 sequence: CASGGGQGGYEQYF. The CDR3 DNA reads as TGTGCCAGCGGGGGAGGACAGGGAGGGTACGAGCAGTACTTC. The chain links TRBV7-2 to TRBJ2-7, with D perhaps matching TRBD1 (8 bases). The CDR3 extends over 14 amino acids. The germline V gene encodes CDR1 SGHTA and CDR2 FQGNSA. The ends were cut back, 8 bases at V and 4 bases at J, with 18 bases in the middle.

This chain uses TRBV28 with TRBJ1-2, with a weak D call TRBD1 (5 bases). Trimming took 2 bases from V and 10 from J, leaving 14 bases between them. In germline, CDR1 is MDHEN, CDR2 SYDVKM. The CDR3 has 13 amino acids. CDR3 DNA sequence: TGTGCCAGCAGTTTAATCCAGGGTCTTGACTACACCTTC. It yields the protein CASSLIQGLDYTF.

The chain has TRBV12-3 or TRBV12-4 and TRBJ1-6; 7 bases are shared with TRBD1. The CDR3 extends over 14 amino acids. The trim removed 5 bases at V and 7 bases at J, leaving 5 bases unmatched. The CDR3 DNA sequence: TGTGCCAGCAGTCCAGGACAGGTCAATTCACCCCTCCACTTT. This sequence encodes CASSPGQVNSPLHF.

This rearrangement joins TRBV3-1 to TRBJ2-7; the match to TRBD2 covers 11 bases. From germline, CDR1 is LGHDT and CDR2 YNNKEL (reference sequence). CDR3 size: 16 residues. V trimming: 6 bases; J trimming: 2 bases; junction bases outside the gene matches: 9. The CDR3 is CASSPTSGRGAYEQYF. CDR3 DNA sequence: TGTGCCAGCAGTCCAACTAGCGGGAGAGGAGCCTACGAGCAGTACTTC.

This clonotype was counted many times. J is TRBJ1-5 and V is TRBV15; possibly TRBD1 for D (5 bases). Germline V gene lookup returns CDR1 LNHNV and CDR2 YYDKDF (reference sequence). Trimming took 8 bases from V and 1 from J, leaving 15 bases between them. The CDR3 contains 15 residues. The CDR3 coding sequence is TGTGCCACCTCACTCTTAGGGGTAAGCAATCAGCCCCAGCATTTT. Protein: CATSLLGVSNQPQHF.

This chain connects TRBV20-1 to TRBJ1-1, with TRBD1 as a possible D gene (6 bases). V lost 1 base and J 5 bases, leaving 23 bases between the germline ends. The CDR3 sequence is 17 residues long. Germline V lookup: CDR1 DFQATT, CDR2 SNEGSKA (reference sequence). CDR3 coding DNA: TGCAGTGCTAGAGGATGGCAACGGGGGGCAGGAATTACTGAAGCTTTCTTT. Translation: CSARGWQRGAGITEAFF.

The chain couples TRBV7-2 to TRBJ2-7, with 13 bases identical to TRBD2. The CDR3 runs 14 residues. In germline, CDR1 is SGHTA, CDR2 FQGNSA. V dropped 3 bases and J dropped 7; count of bases not matched to a gene: 3. CDR3 sequence: CASSLGTSGEEQYF. Written as DNA, the CDR3 is TGTGCCAGCAGCTTGGGGACTAGCGGGGAGGAGCAGTACTTC. The variable domain in full, completed from reference TRBV7-2 and TRBJ2-7, reads GAGVSQSPSNKVTEKGKDVELRCDPISGHTALYWYRQSLGQGLEFLIYFQGNSAPDKSGLPSDRFSAERTGGSVSTLTIQRTQQEDSAVYLCASSLGTSGEEQYFGPGTRLTVT.

The chain employs TRBV6-2 or TRBV6-3 and TRBJ2-1; D unclear. CDR1 and CDR2 from the germline V gene are MNHEY and SVGEGT. This CDR3 spans 14 amino acids. V was cut by 4 bases and J by 7 bases, with 14 bases left in between. CDR3 nucleotide sequence: TGTGCCAGCAGTTTGTGGTCGGGCAGGAATGAGCAGTTCTTC. It translates to CASSLWSGRNEQFF.

The chain has TRBV6-5 and TRBJ2-1; 8 bases are a match to TRBD1. V lost 6 bases to trimming and J lost 7 bases; unmatched junction nucleotides: 11. The CDR3 length is 15 residues. The germline V gene has CDR1 MNHEY and CDR2 SVGAGI. The CDR3 loop reads CASSLTTGVMNEQFF. The CDR3 DNA reads as TGTGCCAGCAGCCTAACGACAGGGGTGATGAATGAGCAGTTCTTC.

This clonotype was detected many times. This chain links TRBV12-3 or TRBV12-4 with TRBJ2-5; TRBD2 matches at 7 bases. The CDR3 consists of 13 residues. Unmatched junction bases numbered 2, after V lost 2 bases and J lost 5 bases. CDR3 region: CASSLSGVETQYF. CDR3 in DNA: TGTGCCAGCAGTTTAAGCGGGGTTGAGACCCAGTACTTC.

This chain connects TRBV10-3 to TRBJ2-1; a weak D match, TRBD1 (9 bases). Germline loops: CDR1 ENHRY, CDR2 SYGVKD. V gave up 4 bases and J gave up 12 bases, with 19 bases separating them. The CDR3 is 14 residues long. DNA for the CDR3: TGTGCCATCAGTGGAGCGGGGGACAGGGCCGGGCAGTTCTTC. It yields the protein CAISGAGDRAGQFF.

At least ten counts were recorded for this clonotype. The chain is built from TRBV2 and TRBJ2-7; weak D call: TRBD2 (5 bases). Looked up from germline, CDR1 is SNHLY and CDR2 is FYNNEI. The CDR3 is 15 amino acids. V lost 1 base to trimming and J lost 9 bases, with 19 bases between them. CDR3 in amino acids: CASSEGELVGRGQYF. Written as DNA, the CDR3 is TGTGCCAGCAGTGAAGGGGAACTAGTTGGACGTGGGCAGTACTTC.

The rearrangement links TRBV20-1 to TRBJ2-1, with D perhaps matching TRBD2 (5 bases). The CDR3 is 18 residues long. The germline V gene encodes CDR1 DFQATT and CDR2 SNEGSKA (reference sequence). With 0 bases removed from V and 0 bases from J, the gap between germline ends came to 18 bases. CDR3 DNA: TGCAGTGCTAGAGACTATAAAGCAGGAACTAGCTCCTACAATGAGCAGTTCTTC. This translates into CSARDYKAGTSSYNEQFF.

There are a few counts of this clonotype. The rearrangement uses TRBV27 and TRBJ2-4, with D perhaps being TRBD1 or TRBD2 (5 bases each). There are 12 residues in the CDR3. Germline CDR1 and CDR2: MNHEY and SMNVEV (reference sequence). Trimming pared 2 bases from V and 7 bases from J, leaving 6 bases between. The DNA for the CDR3 is TGTGCCAGCAGTTTAGAGGGGAACATTCAGTACTTC. It codes for CASSLEGNIQYF.

The chain employs TRBV7-2 and TRBJ1-1; TRBD1 is a possible D gene (6 bases). This CDR3 has 14 amino acids. The germline gives CDR1 SGHTA, CDR2 FQGNSA. The V gene lost 3 bases and the J gene lost 6 bases, with 14 bases spanning the gap. The CDR3 is CASSFGTPVSEAFF. In DNA form, the CDR3 reads TGTGCCAGCAGCTTTGGGACACCTGTATCTGAAGCTTTCTTT.

This clonotype has just a few counts. The rearrangement uses TRBV3-1 and TRBJ2-5; D perhaps matches TRBD2 (6 bases). The CDR3 has 14 amino acids. V was shortened by 4 bases and J by 3 bases, with 12 bases between the two germline ends. CDR1 LGHDT and CDR2 YNNKEL come from the germline V gene (reference sequence). CDR3 in DNA: TGTGCCAGCAGCCTAGCGGCCCTGGAAGAGACCCAGTACTTC. This translates into CASSLAALEETQYF.

The chain uses TRBV4-2 and TRBJ2-1; D remains unclear. V lost 1 base to trimming and J lost 1 base, with 8 bases between them. The CDR3 is 15 amino acids. CDR1 is LGHNA, CDR2 YNFKEQ, per germline. CDR3 loop: CASSQGLSSYNEQFF. The CDR3 coding sequence is TGTGCCAGCAGCCAAGGACTGAGTTCCTACAATGAGCAGTTCTTC.